The rows below give T cell receptor beta chains drawn from one sample of a study of CD8 T cells in Susac syndrome. MiXCR was run by TCRdb on the immunoSEQ multiplex PCR reads, yielding one entry per CDR3 protein. This sample has around 100,000 distinct CDR3 sequences; about 96% occur once, and the top ten carry 0.3%. The sequencing sample was made of CD8+ T cells from PBMCs. The receptors originated from a human donor with Susac syndrome. CDR3s include the opening cysteine and the closing phenylalanine or tryptophan. D genes are given only for firm matches. Size values are once, few and many counts, or a class for expanded clones, and some rows have none.

J gene: TRBJ2-1
V gene: TRBV29-1
clone size: NA
D gene: NA
CDR3 length: 15
CDR3 protein: CSVELATIPYNEQFF
CDR3 DNA: TGCAGCGTTGAATTAGCGACTATACCATACAATGAGCAGTTCTTC

J gene: TRBJ1-6
V gene: TRBV19
clone size: NA
D gene: NA
CDR3 length: 12
CDR3 protein: CASQGGNSPLHF
CDR3 DNA: TGTGCCAGTCAGGGTGGGAATTCACCCCTCCACTTT

J gene: TRBJ1-5
V gene: TRBV15
clone size: once
D gene: NA
CDR3 length: 14
CDR3 protein: CATSGRIGGQPQHF
CDR3 DNA: TGTGCCACCAGCGGCAGAATAGGGGGACAGCCCCAGCATTTT

J gene: TRBJ1-1
V gene: TRBV29-1
clone size: NA
D gene: TRBD1
CDR3 length: 13
CDR3 protein: CSVYHTRGTEAFF
CDR3 DNA: TGCAGCGTTTACCACACCAGGGGGACTGAAGCTTTCTTT

J gene: TRBJ1-2
V gene: TRBV7-9
clone size: NA
D gene: NA
CDR3 length: 14
CDR3 protein: CASSFLRHKDGYTF
CDR3 DNA: TGTGCCAGCAGCTTTCTCCGACACAAAGATGGCTACACCTTC

J gene: TRBJ2-7
V gene: TRBV28
clone size: NA
D gene: NA
CDR3 length: 14
CDR3 protein: CASAKTGSSYEQYF
CDR3 DNA: TGTGCCAGCGCCAAGACAGGCTCATCCTACGAGCAGTACTTC

J gene: TRBJ2-2
V gene: TRBV18
clone size: NA
D gene: TRBD1
CDR3 length: 15
CDR3 protein: CASSLQGRRTGELFF
CDR3 DNA: TGTGCCAGCTCACTACAGGGGCGTCGCACCGGGGAGCTGTTTTTT

J gene: TRBJ1-2
V gene: TRBV13
clone size: NA
D gene: TRBD1
CDR3 length: 16
CDR3 protein: CASSSNLGGRVGGYTF
CDR3 DNA: TGTGCCAGCAGCTCAAACCTAGGGGGCCGAGTTGGGGGCTACACCTTC

J gene: TRBJ2-2
V gene: TRBV6-4
clone size: NA
D gene: TRBD1
CDR3 length: 15
CDR3 protein: CASSLQGGSTGELFF
CDR3 DNA: TGTGCCAGCAGCCTACAGGGGGGAAGCACCGGGGAGCTGTTTTTT

J gene: TRBJ1-2
V gene: TRBV14
clone size: NA
D gene: NA
CDR3 length: 11
CDR3 protein: CASSQGAGYTF
CDR3 DNA: TGTGCCAGCAGCCAGGGGGCTGGCTACACCTTC

J gene: TRBJ1-2
V gene: TRBV9
clone size: NA
D gene: TRBD1
CDR3 length: 13
CDR3 protein: CAIPTGLGHGYTF
CDR3 DNA: TGTGCCATCCCGACAGGGTTGGGCCATGGCTACACCTTC

J gene: TRBJ2-5
V gene: TRBV9
clone size: NA
D gene: NA
CDR3 length: 15
CDR3 protein: CASSVVGGASETQYF
CDR3 DNA: TGTGCCAGCAGCGTAGTGGGGGGGGCCTCGGAGACCCAGTACTTC

J gene: TRBJ1-4
V gene: TRBV13
clone size: NA
D gene: NA
CDR3 length: 13
CDR3 protein: CATREQGYEKLFF
CDR3 DNA: TGTGCCACCCGGGAACAGGGATATGAAAAACTGTTTTTT

J gene: TRBJ1-1
V gene: TRBV20-1
clone size: NA
D gene: NA
CDR3 length: 11
CDR3 protein: CSARGEVGAFF
CDR3 DNA: TGCAGTGCTAGAGGGGAGGTTGGGGCTTTCTTT

J gene: TRBJ2-3
V gene: TRBV2
clone size: NA
D gene: NA
CDR3 length: 12
CDR3 protein: CASRGLTDTQYF
CDR3 DNA: TGTGCCAGCAGGGGACTCACAGATACGCAGTATTTT

J gene: TRBJ2-1
V gene: TRBV24-1
clone size: NA
D gene: NA
CDR3 length: 11
CDR3 protein: CATSDLGEQFF
CDR3 DNA: TGTGCCACCAGTGATTTGGGTGAGCAGTTCTTC

J gene: TRBJ1-2
V gene: TRBV2
clone size: NA
D gene: NA
CDR3 length: 15
CDR3 protein: CASRYSTGGGYGYTF
CDR3 DNA: TGTGCCAGTCGATACAGTACTGGGGGTGGCTATGGCTACACCTTC

J gene: TRBJ1-2
V gene: TRBV5-8
clone size: NA
D gene: NA
CDR3 length: 13
CDR3 protein: CASSFARDYGYTF
CDR3 DNA: TGTGCCAGCAGCTTTGCCCGGGACTATGGCTACACCTTC

J gene: TRBJ2-3
V gene: TRBV4-1
clone size: NA
D gene: TRBD2
CDR3 length: 18
CDR3 protein: CASSQDRLAGGHTDTQYF
CDR3 DNA: TGCGCCAGCAGCCAAGATCGGCTAGCGGGGGGACACACAGATACGCAGTATTTT

J gene: TRBJ2-5
V gene: TRBV6-6
clone size: NA
D gene: NA
CDR3 length: 13
CDR3 protein: CASSPREQETQYF
CDR3 DNA: TGTGCCAGCAGTCCCCGCGAGCAAGAGACCCAGTACTTC

J gene: TRBJ1-3
V gene: TRBV10-3
clone size: NA
D gene: NA
CDR3 length: 12
CDR3 protein: CAISTQGNTIYF
CDR3 DNA: TGTGCCATCAGCACACAGGGAAACACCATATATTTT

J gene: TRBJ2-1
V gene: TRBV7-2
clone size: once
D gene: NA
CDR3 length: 17
CDR3 protein: CASSLSRTYSSYNEQFF
CDR3 DNA: TGTGCCAGCAGCTTATCCAGGACTTACAGCTCCTACAATGAGCAGTTCTTC

J gene: TRBJ2-2
V gene: TRBV24-1
clone size: NA
D gene: TRBD1
CDR3 length: 13
CDR3 protein: CATGGQGAAPLFF
CDR3 DNA: TGTGCCACCGGAGGACAGGGGGCCGCCCCGCTGTTTTTT

J gene: TRBJ2-2
V gene: TRBV20-1
clone size: once
D gene: NA
CDR3 length: 14
CDR3 protein: CSARDSGDTGELFF
CDR3 DNA: TGCAGTGCTAGAGATTCTGGGGACACCGGGGAGCTGTTTTTT

J gene: TRBJ2-5
V gene: TRBV2
clone size: NA
D gene: NA
CDR3 length: 13
CDR3 protein: CASSEDLRETQYF
CDR3 DNA: TGTGCCAGCAGTGAAGACCTCCGGGAGACCCAGTACTTC

J gene: TRBJ1-1
V gene: TRBV28
clone size: NA
D gene: NA
CDR3 length: 11
CDR3 protein: CASRRGFEAFF
CDR3 DNA: TGTGCCAGCAGGAGGGGATTTGAAGCTTTCTTT

J gene: TRBJ1-2
V gene: TRBV29-1
clone size: NA
D gene: TRBD1
CDR3 length: 17
CDR3 protein: CSVEDFKGQVTNYGYTF
CDR3 DNA: TGCAGCGTTGAAGATTTCAAGGGACAGGTTACTAACTATGGCTACACCTTC

J gene: TRBJ1-2
V gene: TRBV15
clone size: NA
D gene: NA
CDR3 length: 18
CDR3 protein: CATSRAAGEGRLFYGYTF
CDR3 DNA: TGTGCCACCAGCAGAGCAGCCGGGGAGGGCAGATTGTTCTATGGCTACACCTTC

J gene: TRBJ2-7
V gene: TRBV29-1
clone size: NA
D gene: NA
CDR3 length: 11
CDR3 protein: CSVGGSTGQYF
CDR3 DNA: TGCAGCGTCGGGGGCTCGACAGGGCAGTACTTC

J gene: TRBJ1-1
V gene: TRBV29-1
clone size: NA
D gene: NA
CDR3 length: 12
CDR3 protein: CSVAVAVAEAFF
CDR3 DNA: TGCAGCGTTGCCGTGGCGGTAGCTGAAGCTTTCTTT

J gene: TRBJ1-3
V gene: TRBV29-1
clone size: NA
D gene: NA
CDR3 length: 14
CDR3 protein: CSVEQWGTGNTIYF
CDR3 DNA: TGCAGCGTTGAACAGTGGGGGACTGGAAACACCATATATTTT

J gene: TRBJ1-1
V gene: TRBV3-1
clone size: NA
D gene: NA
CDR3 length: 13
CDR3 protein: CASSLSMNTEAFF
CDR3 DNA: TGTGCCAGCAGCCTCTCGATGAACACTGAAGCTTTCTTT

J gene: TRBJ2-2
V gene: TRBV5-4
clone size: NA
D gene: TRBD2
CDR3 length: 15
CDR3 protein: CASSAGLAGPGELFF
CDR3 DNA: TGTGCCAGCAGCGCGGGACTAGCGGGACCCGGGGAGCTGTTTTTT

J gene: TRBJ2-5
V gene: TRBV6-1
clone size: once
D gene: NA
CDR3 length: 16
CDR3 protein: CASSDPLVRAPETQYF
CDR3 DNA: TGTGCCAGCAGTGACCCCCTGGTCCGAGCGCCAGAGACCCAGTACTTC

J gene: TRBJ2-3
V gene: TRBV4-1
clone size: NA
D gene: TRBD2
CDR3 length: 17
CDR3 protein: CASSQDLEAGGADTQYF
CDR3 DNA: TGCGCCAGCAGCCAAGATCTTGAAGCGGGAGGGGCAGATACGCAGTATTTT

J gene: TRBJ2-2
V gene: TRBV9
clone size: NA
D gene: NA
CDR3 length: 13
CDR3 protein: CASSVSGPGELFF
CDR3 DNA: TGTGCCAGCAGCGTTAGCGGCCCCGGGGAGCTGTTTTTT

J gene: TRBJ2-1
V gene: TRBV7-9
clone size: NA
D gene: NA
CDR3 length: 14
CDR3 protein: CASSLEGGSNEQFF
CDR3 DNA: TGTGCCAGCAGCTTAGAGGGAGGTTCGAATGAGCAGTTCTTC

J gene: TRBJ1-1
V gene: TRBV2
clone size: NA
D gene: NA
CDR3 length: 13
CDR3 protein: CASSRSRASEAFF
CDR3 DNA: TGTGCCAGCAGTCGCTCTCGGGCGAGTGAAGCTTTCTTT

J gene: TRBJ2-2
V gene: TRBV13
clone size: once
D gene: NA
CDR3 length: 16
CDR3 protein: CASSPGPVVDTGELFF
CDR3 DNA: TGTGCCAGCAGCCCCGGTCCCGTGGTGGACACCGGGGAGCTGTTTTTT

J gene: TRBJ1-1
V gene: TRBV29-1
clone size: NA
D gene: NA
CDR3 length: 15
CDR3 protein: CSVPSRRGGGTEAFF
CDR3 DNA: TGCAGCGTGCCCTCTCGCCGTGGGGGGGGCACTGAAGCTTTCTTT

J gene: TRBJ2-2
V gene: TRBV29-1
clone size: NA
D gene: TRBD2
CDR3 length: 14
CDR3 protein: CSTSGTSGTGELFF
CDR3 DNA: TGCAGCACCTCCGGGACTAGCGGCACCGGGGAGCTGTTTTTT